The clone carrying this TCR beta chain showed up just once. Its specificity is unknown. The sample belongs to a study of cytomegalovirus exposure and HLA in healthy donors. Study outcomes and limitations: Later, an analysis showed that TCR beta chains associated with HLA were more clonally expanded than others that were equally common. The study assumed roughly uniform donor sequencing depth for presence/absence analyses.

Germline V gives CDR1 SGHRS, CDR2 YFSETQ. The V gene lost 4 bases and the J gene lost 8 bases, with 15 bases spanning the gap. This CDR3 is 14 amino acids long. Primers for the PCR totalled 60 Vbeta and 13 Jbeta. TCRdb keeps only in-frame clones here, not all; method: immunoSEQ multiplex PCR. The repertoire holds about 96,000 clones, with roughly 74% as singletons. The clonotype originates from a woman in her seventies in good health and CMV-seropositive. Sequencing was performed on PBMCs. The V gene is TRBV5-1, the J gene TRBJ1-4; perhaps TRBD1 as D (6 bases). CDR3 DNA: TGCGCCAGCAGCGGCAAGGGGGGGGCCGAAAAACTGTTTTTT. Residues: CASSGKGGAEKLFF.